A single T cell receptor (beta chain) is shown here with its context. The antigen remains undetermined. The entry originates in a study of OX40 agonist ivuxolimab in advanced cancers. About the research overall: Ivuxolimab was delivered to patients intravenously every 2 weeks at doses spanning 0.01 to 10 mg/kg. People who had prior anti-PD-1, anti-PD-L1 or anti-CTLA-4 therapy could take part, and 40% had some. Study-wide findings and caveats: At 0.1 to 3.0 mg/kg and by week 6, CD4+ and CD8+ T cells in the blood had expanded clonally. There were, on average, more expanded clones in CD8+ T cells than in CD4+.

Assay used: immunoSEQ multiplex PCR; TCRdb lists only in-frame clones, some missing. The sample includes 50,000 to 55,000 clones, around 89% of them seen just once. The V gene's germline CDR1 is LNHDA and CDR2 SQIVND (reference sequence). Trimming took off 5 bases at V and 2 bases at J, with 11 bases between the two ends. The CDR3 length is 14 residues. This sample comprised CD4+ or CD8+ T cells sorted from blood, obtained in a trial of the OX40 agonist ivuxolimab. The source is an adult with an advanced solid tumor such as melanoma, head and neck, liver or kidney cancer. This chain connects TRBV19 to TRBJ2-3; the D is unclear. As DNA, the CDR3 is TGTGCCAGTAGTTGGTCGTCGGACACAGATACGCAGTATTTT. Protein: CASSWSSDTDTQYF.